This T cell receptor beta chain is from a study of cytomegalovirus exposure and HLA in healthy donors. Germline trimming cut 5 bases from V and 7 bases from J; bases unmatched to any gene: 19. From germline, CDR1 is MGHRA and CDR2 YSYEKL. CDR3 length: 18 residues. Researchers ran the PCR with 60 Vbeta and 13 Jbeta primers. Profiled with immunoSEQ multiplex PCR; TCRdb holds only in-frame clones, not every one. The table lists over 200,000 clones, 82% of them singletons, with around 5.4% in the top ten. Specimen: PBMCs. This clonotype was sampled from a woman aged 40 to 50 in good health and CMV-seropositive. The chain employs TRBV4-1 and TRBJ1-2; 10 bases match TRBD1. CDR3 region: CASSSSLIRQGARSGYTF. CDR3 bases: TGCGCCAGCAGCTCTTCCCTAATTCGACAGGGGGCGCGGAGTGGCTACACCTTC.